This T cell receptor (beta chain) emerged from a study of T cell responses to AZD1222 COVID-19 vaccine. Study observations and caveats: Mostly white British, mostly female donors; authors suggested clonal diversity may be underestimated.

A word on this clone: Its antigen is not identified.

The junction had 2 bases not matched to a gene; V was cut back by 4 bases and J by 3 bases. From germline, CDR1 is LNHDA and CDR2 SQIVND (reference sequence). There are 14 residues in the CDR3. Here immunoSEQ multiplex PCR was the method, and the copy in TCRdb shows in-frame clones only, minus some. The repertoire holds around 180,000 clones, 88% seen once, with 25% to 30% in the top ten. This receptor was taken from an adult who received the AZD1222 COVID-19 vaccine. J is TRBJ2-7 and V is TRBV19; 11 bases map to TRBD1. The sample was peripheral blood, taken 28 days after the second AZD1222 dose. Here the CDR3 DNA reads TGTGCCAGTAGTAAAGGGACAGGGGGCTACGAGCAGTACTTC. Its protein product is CASSKGTGGYEQYF.